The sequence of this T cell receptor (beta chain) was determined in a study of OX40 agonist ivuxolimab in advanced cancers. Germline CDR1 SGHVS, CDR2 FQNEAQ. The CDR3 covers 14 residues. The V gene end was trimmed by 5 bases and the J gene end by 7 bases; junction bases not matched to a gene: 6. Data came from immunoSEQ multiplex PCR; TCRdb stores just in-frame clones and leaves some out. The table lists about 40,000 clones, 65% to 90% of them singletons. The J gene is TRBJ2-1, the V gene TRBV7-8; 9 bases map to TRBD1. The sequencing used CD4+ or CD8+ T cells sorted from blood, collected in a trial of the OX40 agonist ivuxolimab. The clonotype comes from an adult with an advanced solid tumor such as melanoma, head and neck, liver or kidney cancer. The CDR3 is CASSGWGQGNEQFF. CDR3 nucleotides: TGTGCCAGCAGCGGCTGGGGACAGGGAAATGAGCAGTTCTTC.